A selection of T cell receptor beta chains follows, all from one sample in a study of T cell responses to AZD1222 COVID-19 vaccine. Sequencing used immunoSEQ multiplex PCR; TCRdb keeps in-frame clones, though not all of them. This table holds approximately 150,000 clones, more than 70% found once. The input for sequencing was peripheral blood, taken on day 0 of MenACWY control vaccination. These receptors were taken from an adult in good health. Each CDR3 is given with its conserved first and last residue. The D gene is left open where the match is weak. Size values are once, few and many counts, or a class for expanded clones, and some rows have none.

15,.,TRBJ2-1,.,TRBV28,TGTGCCAGCAGTAATCCGGACGCCGCCTACAATGAGCAGTTCTTC,CASSNPDAAYNEQFF
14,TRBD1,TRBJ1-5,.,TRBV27,TGTGCCAGCAGTTTTGGACAGGGTGATCAGCCCCAGCATTTT,CASSFGQGDQPQHF
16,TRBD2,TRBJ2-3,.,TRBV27,TGTGCCAGCAGTCCCTTGACTAGCGGGAGAACAGATACGCAGTATTTT,CASSPLTSGRTDTQYF
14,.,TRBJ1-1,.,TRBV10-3,TGTGCCATCAGTGAGTCTGGCGGGGACACTGAAGCTTTCTTT,CAISESGGDTEAFF
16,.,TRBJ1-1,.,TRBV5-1,TGCGCCAGCAGCTTGGGAACGGATGCCCCGAACACTGAAGCTTTCTTT,CASSLGTDAPNTEAFF
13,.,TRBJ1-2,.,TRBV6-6,TGTGCCAGCAGTTACGTCCCGGGTTACGGCTACACCTTC,CASSYVPGYGYTF
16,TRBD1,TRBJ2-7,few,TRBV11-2,TGTGCCAGCAGCTTAGGAGGGACAGCCCACTCCTACGAGCAGTACTTC,CASSLGGTAHSYEQYF
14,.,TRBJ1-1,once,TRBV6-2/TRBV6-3,TGTGCCAGCAGTTACACAGGGACCCGGACTGAAGCTTTCTTT,CASSYTGTRTEAFF
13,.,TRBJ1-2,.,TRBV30,TGTGCCTGGAGGGCAGGGATCTCCTATGGCTACACCTTC,CAWRAGISYGYTF
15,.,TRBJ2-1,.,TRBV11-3,TGTGCCAGCAGCTGGGGGCGGAGCTCCTACAATGAGCAGTTCTTC,CASSWGRSSYNEQFF
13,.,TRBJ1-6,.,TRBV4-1,TGCGCCAGCAGCCCCTTTCCCTGGTCACCCCTCCACTTT,CASSPFPWSPLHF
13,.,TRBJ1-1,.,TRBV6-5,TGTGCCAGCAGTTACGGTCGGGACACTGAAGCTTTCTTT,CASSYGRDTEAFF
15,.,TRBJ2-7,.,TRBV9,TGTGCCAGCAGCCCCCAGCCGGAGAGCTCCTACGAGCAGTACTTC,CASSPQPESSYEQYF
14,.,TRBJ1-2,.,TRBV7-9,TGTGCCAGCAGCAAGACAACGAACTTTGATGGCTACACCTTC,CASSKTTNFDGYTF
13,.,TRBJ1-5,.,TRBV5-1,TGCGCCAGCAGCTTGGCCTCGGAGCAGCCCCAGCATTTT,CASSLASEQPQHF
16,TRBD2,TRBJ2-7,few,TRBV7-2,TGTGCCAGCAGCTTAGGCTCTAGCGGCACCCGGTACGAGCAGTACTTC,CASSLGSSGTRYEQYF
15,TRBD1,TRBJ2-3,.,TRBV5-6,TGTGCCAGCAGCTTCTGGACAGGGAGCACAGATACGCAGTATTTT,CASSFWTGSTDTQYF
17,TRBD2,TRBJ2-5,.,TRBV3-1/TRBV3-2,TGTGCCAGCAGCCAAGATAGACTAGCGGGCCCCCAAGAGACCCAGTACTTC,CASSQDRLAGPQETQYF
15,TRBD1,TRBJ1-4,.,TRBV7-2,TGTGCCAGCAGCTTAACAGGGGGCGGGAGTGAAAAACTGTTTTTT,CASSLTGGGSEKLFF
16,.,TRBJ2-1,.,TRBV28,TGTGCCAGCAGTGAACTGGGACTGATCTCCTACAATGAGCAGTTCTTC,CASSELGLISYNEQFF
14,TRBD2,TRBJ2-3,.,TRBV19,TGTGCCAGTAGACTAGCGGGGGGGCTAGATACGCAGTATTTT,CASRLAGGLDTQYF
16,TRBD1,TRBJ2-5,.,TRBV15,TGTGCCACCAGCAGTGGGGCCAGGGGGCGAAGCGAGACCCAGTACTTC,CATSSGARGRSETQYF
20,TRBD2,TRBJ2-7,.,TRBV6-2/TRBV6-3,TGTGCCAGCAGTTACCCGACGTGGGGACTAGCGGGGGGCCGCACCTACGAGCAGTACTTC,CASSYPTWGLAGGRTYEQYF
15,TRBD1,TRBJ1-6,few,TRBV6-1,TGTGCCAGCAGCGAAGGACAGGGATATAATTCACCCCTCCACTTT,CASSEGQGYNSPLHF
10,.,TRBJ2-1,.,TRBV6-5,TGTGCCAGCAGACAGTCTGAGCAGTTCTTC,CASRQSEQFF
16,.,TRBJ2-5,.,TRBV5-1,TGCGCCAGCAGCTTGAAGGCGCGGTTGTACCAAGAGACCCAGTACTTC,CASSLKARLYQETQYF
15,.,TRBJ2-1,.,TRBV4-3,TGCGCCAGCAGCCAAGAAATAGCCACCTACAATGAGCAGTTCTTC,CASSQEIATYNEQFF
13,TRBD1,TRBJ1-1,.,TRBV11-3,TGTGCCAGCGAAGGACAGGGGGCGAGTGAAGCTTTCTTT,CASEGQGASEAFF
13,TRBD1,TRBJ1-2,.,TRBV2,TGTGCCAGCAGACAACAGGGGAGCTATGGCTACACCTTC,CASRQQGSYGYTF
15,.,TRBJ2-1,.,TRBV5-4,TGTGCCAGCAGCTTGGGACGGAATACCTACAATGAGCAGTTCTTC,CASSLGRNTYNEQFF
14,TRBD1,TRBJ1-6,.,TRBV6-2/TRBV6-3,TGTGCCAGCAGTCCGACAGGGGAAAATTCACCCCTCCACTTT,CASSPTGENSPLHF
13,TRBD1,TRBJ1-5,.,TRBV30,TGTGCCTTCACGGACAGGGCACGGCAGCCCCAGCATTTT,CAFTDRARQPQHF
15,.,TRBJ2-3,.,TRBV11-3,TGTGCCAGCAGCTTCCGGACCTCCTTCACAGATACGCAGTATTTT,CASSFRTSFTDTQYF
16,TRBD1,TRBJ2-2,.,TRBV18,TGTGCCAGCTCACCAATCGGACAGGGACATACCGGGGAGCTGTTTTTT,CASSPIGQGHTGELFF
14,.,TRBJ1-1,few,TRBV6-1,TGTGCCAGCAGTGAATACCGGGAATTGACTGAAGCTTTCTTT,CASSEYRELTEAFF
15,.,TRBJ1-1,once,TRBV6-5,TGTGCCAGCAGTTACTTTCGGGTACAGAACACTGAAGCTTTCTTT,CASSYFRVQNTEAFF
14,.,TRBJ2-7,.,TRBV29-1,TGCAGCGTTGGGGGGGACTCCTACTCCTACGAGCAGTACTTC,CSVGGDSYSYEQYF
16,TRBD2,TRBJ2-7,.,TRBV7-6,TGTGCCAGCAGCACTCAAGCGGGGACGGTCCCTACTCAAAGCTACTTC,CASSTQAGTVPTQSYF
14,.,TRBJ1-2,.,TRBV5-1,TGCGCCAGCAGCTTGAGGGCGGAAGGCTATGGCTACACCTTC,CASSLRAEGYGYTF
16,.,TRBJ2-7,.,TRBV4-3,TGCGCCAGCAGCCAAGGAGGGGCGGAGAGCTCCTACGAGCAGTACTTC,CASSQGGAESSYEQYF
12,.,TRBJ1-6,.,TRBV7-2,TGTGCCAGCAGATGGAATAATTCACCCCTCCACTTT,CASRWNNSPLHF
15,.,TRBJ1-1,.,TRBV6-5,TGTGCCAGCAGTTACTCAGCAACGGGGGACACTGAAGCTTTCTTT,CASSYSATGDTEAFF
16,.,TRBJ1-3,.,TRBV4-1,TGCGCCAGCAGCCAAGAACCCAGGGTATATGGAAACACCATATATTTT,CASSQEPRVYGNTIYF
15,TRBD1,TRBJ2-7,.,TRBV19,TGTGCCAGTAGTCCCGAGGGGGCTGGGGGCTCCGAGCAGTACTTC,CASSPEGAGGSEQYF
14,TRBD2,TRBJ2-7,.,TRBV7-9,TGTGCCAGCAGCCCGCGGGAGGGCCCGGGCGAGCAGTACTTC,CASSPREGPGEQYF
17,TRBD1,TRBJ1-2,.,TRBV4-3,TGCGCCAGCAGCCAAGAGTGGTATGGGAGGACAGGGGATGGCTACACCTTC,CASSQEWYGRTGDGYTF
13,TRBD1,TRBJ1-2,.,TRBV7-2,TGTGCCAGCAGCGTGGACAGGGTTTATGGCTACACCTTC,CASSVDRVYGYTF
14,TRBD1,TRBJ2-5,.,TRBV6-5,TGTGCCAGCAGGGGGACAGGGGGCAGGGAGACCCAGTACTTC,CASRGTGGRETQYF
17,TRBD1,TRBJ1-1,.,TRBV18,TGTGCCAGCTCACCATTACTAACCCAGGGGGCCGACACTGAAGCTTTCTTT,CASSPLLTQGADTEAFF
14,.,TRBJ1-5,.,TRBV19,TGTGCCAGTAAGCTACAGGGCATGGATCAGCCCCAGCATTTT,CASKLQGMDQPQHF
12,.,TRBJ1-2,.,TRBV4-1,TGCGCCAGCAGCCCTCCCGAACAGACGCAGACCTTC,CASSPPEQTQTF